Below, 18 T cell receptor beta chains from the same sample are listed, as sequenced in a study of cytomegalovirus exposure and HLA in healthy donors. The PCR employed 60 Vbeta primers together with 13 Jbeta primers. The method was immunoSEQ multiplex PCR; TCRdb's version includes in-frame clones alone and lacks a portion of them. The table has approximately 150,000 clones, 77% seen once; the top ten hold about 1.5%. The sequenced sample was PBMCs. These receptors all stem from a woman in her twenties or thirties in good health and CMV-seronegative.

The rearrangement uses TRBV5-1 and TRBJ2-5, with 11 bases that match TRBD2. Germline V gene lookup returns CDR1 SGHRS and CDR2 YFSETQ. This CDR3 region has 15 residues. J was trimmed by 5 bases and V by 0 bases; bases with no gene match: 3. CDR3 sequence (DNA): TGCGCCAGCAGCTTGGTGGCTAGCGGGAGGGAGACCCAGTACTTC. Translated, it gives CASSLVASGRETQYF.

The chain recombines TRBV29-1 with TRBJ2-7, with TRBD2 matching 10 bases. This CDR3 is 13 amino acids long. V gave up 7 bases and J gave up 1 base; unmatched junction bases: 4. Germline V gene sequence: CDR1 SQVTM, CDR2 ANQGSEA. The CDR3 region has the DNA TGCAGCGCGCGGACTAGCGGATCCTACGAGCAGTACTTC. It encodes CSARTSGSYEQYF.

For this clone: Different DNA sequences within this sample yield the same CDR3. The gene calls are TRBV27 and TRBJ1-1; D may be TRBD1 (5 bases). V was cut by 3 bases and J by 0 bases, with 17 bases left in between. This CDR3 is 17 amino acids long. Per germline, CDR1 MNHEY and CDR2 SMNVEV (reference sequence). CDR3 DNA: TGTGCCAGCAGTTTGATCCCTAGGGGTGGTTTGAACACTGAAGCTTTCTTT. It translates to CASSLIPRGGLNTEAFF.

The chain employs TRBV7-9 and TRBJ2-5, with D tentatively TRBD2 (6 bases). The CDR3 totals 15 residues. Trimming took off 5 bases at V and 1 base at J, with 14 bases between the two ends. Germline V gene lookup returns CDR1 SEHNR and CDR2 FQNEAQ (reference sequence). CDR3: CASSPTGGFQETQYF. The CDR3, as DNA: TGTGCCAGCAGCCCAACCGGGGGATTCCAAGAGACCCAGTACTTC.

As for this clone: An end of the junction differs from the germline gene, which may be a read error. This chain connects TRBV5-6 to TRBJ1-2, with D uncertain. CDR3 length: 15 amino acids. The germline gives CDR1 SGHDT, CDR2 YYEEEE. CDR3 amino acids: CASSFPGTNLYGYPF. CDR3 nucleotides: TGTGCCAGCAGCTTCCCAGGTACCAACCTCTATGGCTACCCCTTC.

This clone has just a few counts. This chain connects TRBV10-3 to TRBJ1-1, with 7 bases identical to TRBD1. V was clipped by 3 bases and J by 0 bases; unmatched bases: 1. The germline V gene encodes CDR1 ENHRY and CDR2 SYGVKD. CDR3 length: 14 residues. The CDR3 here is CAISEGTVNTEAFF. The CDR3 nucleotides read TGTGCCATCAGTGAAGGGACAGTGAACACTGAAGCTTTCTTT.

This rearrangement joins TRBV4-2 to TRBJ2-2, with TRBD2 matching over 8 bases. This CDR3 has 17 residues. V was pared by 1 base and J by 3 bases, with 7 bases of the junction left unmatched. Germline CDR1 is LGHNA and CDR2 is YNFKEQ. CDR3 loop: CASSQAGGRPDTGELFF. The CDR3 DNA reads TGTGCCAGCAGCCAAGCGGGCGGGAGGCCTGACACCGGGGAGCTGTTTTTT.

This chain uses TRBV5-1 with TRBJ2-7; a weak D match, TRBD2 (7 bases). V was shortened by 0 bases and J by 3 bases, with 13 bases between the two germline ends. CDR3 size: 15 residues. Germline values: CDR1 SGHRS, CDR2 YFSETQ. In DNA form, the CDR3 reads TGCGCCAGCAGCTTGGAGGGGGGGCTGAGCTACGAGCAGTACTTC. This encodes CASSLEGGLSYEQYF.

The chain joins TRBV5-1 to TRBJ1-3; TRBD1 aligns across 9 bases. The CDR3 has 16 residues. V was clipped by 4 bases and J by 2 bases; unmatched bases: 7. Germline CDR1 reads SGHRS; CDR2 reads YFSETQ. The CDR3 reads CASSAGTGIAGNTIYF. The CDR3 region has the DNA TGCGCCAGCAGCGCCGGGACAGGGATAGCTGGAAACACCATATATTTT.

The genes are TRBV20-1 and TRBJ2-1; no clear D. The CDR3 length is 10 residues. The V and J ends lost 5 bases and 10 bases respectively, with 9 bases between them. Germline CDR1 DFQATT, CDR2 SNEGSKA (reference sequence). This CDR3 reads CSAPVREQFF. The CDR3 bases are TGCAGTGCTCCTGTCCGGGAGCAGTTCTTC.

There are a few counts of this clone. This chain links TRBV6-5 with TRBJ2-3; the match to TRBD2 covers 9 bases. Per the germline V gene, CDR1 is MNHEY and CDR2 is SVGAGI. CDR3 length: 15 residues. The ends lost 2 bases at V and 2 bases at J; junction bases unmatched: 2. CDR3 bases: TGTGCCAGCAGTTACCTAGCGGGGAACACAGATACGCAGTATTTT. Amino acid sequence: CASSYLAGNTDTQYF.

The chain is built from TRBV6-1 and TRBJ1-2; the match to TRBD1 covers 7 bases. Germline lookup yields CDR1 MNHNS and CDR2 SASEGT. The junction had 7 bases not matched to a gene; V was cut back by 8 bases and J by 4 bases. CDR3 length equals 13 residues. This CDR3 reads CASEKGGGYGYTF. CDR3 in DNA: TGTGCCAGCGAGAAAGGGGGCGGCTATGGCTACACCTTC.

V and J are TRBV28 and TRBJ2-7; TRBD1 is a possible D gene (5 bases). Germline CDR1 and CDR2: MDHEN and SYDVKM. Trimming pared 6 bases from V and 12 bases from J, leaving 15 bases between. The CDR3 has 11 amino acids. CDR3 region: CASRKQVLLYF. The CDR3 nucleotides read TGTGCCAGCAGGAAACAGGTTTTGCTGTACTTC.

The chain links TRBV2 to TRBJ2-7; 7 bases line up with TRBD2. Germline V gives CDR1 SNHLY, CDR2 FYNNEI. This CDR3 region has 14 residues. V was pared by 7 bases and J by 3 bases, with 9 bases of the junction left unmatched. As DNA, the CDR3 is TGTGCCAGCACCCCGACTAGCAGGAACTACGAGCAGTACTTC. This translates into CASTPTSRNYEQYF.

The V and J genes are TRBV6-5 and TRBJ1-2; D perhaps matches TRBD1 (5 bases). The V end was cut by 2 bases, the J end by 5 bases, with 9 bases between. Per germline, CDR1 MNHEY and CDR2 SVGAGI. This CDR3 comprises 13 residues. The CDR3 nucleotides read TGTGCCAGCAGTTACCAGGGTTTGTATGGCTACACCTTC. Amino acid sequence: CASSYQGLYGYTF.

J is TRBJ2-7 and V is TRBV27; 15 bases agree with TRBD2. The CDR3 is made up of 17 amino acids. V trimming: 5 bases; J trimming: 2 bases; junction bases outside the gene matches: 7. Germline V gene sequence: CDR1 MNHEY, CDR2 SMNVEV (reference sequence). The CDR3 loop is CASSPGLAGGPTYEQYF. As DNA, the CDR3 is TGTGCCAGCAGTCCTGGACTAGCGGGGGGGCCCACCTACGAGCAGTACTTC.

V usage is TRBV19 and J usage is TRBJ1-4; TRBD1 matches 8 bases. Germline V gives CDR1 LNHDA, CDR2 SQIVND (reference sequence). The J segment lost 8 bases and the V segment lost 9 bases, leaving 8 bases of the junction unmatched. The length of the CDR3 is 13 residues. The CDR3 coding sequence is TGTGCCAGCGGGGACAGGTTTGGCGAAAAACTGTTTTTT. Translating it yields CASGDRFGEKLFF.

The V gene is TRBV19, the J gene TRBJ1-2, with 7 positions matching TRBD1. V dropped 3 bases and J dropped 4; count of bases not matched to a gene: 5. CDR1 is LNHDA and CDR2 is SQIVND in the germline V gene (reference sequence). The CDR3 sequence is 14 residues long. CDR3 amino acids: CASSIGQAGYGYTF. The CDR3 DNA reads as TGTGCCAGTAGTATCGGACAGGCGGGCTATGGCTACACCTTC.